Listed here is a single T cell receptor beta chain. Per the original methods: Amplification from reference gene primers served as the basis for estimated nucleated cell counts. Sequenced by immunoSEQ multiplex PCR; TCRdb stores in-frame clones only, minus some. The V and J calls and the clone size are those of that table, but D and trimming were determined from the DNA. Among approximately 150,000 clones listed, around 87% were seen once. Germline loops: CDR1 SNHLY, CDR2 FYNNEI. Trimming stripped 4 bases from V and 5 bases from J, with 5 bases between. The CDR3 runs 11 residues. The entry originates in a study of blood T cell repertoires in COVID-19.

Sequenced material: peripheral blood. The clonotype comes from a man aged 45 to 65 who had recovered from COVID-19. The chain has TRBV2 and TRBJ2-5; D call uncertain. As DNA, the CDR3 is TGTGCCAGCAGTGCCCGGGAGACCCAGTACTTC. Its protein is CASSARETQYF.